The rows below give T cell receptor beta chains drawn from one sample of a study of blood T cells in healthy people across ages. MiXCR, run by TCRdb on the 5' RACE reads, gives a single entry per CDR3 protein. This sample carries 1.5 million to 2 million distinct CDR3 sequences, 49% of them seen once, and the ten largest clones take roughly 2%. What was sequenced was blood. These receptors all come from a woman aged 40-49 years in good health. Both conserved end residues are part of each CDR3. A D gene is named only where the DNA matches it firmly. Not every row has a clone size; where given, it reads once, few, many or a size class.

size	J	V	D	CDR3	DNA
many	TRBJ2-3	TRBV4-1	TRBD2	CASSQGTSGRTDTQYF	TGCGCCAGCAGCCAGGGGACTAGCGGGCGCACAGATACGCAGTATTTT
few	TRBJ1-1	TRBV28	.	CASSRPDGLNTEAFF	TGTGCCAGCAGCCGACCCGACGGACTGAACACTGAAGCTTTCTTT
.	TRBJ1-1	TRBV20-1	.	CSARPAGTYTEAFF	TGCAGTGCCCGACCAGCGGGTACGTACACTGAAGCTTTCTTT
.	TRBJ2-3	TRBV9	TRBD1	CASSATQGVRHTQYF	TGTGCCAGCAGCGCCACACAGGGGGTACGGCATACGCAGTATTTT
.	TRBJ1-5	TRBV12-3/TRBV12-4	.	CASSRLGQRNQPQHF	TGTGCCAGCAGTCGCCTAGGACAGAGGAATCAGCCCCAGCATTTT
.	TRBJ2-7	TRBV27	.	CAGSLRRNLEQYF	TGTGCCGGCAGTTTAAGGAGGAACCTCGAGCAGTACTTC
.	TRBJ2-1	TRBV7-2	.	CASSPRDIIDRSSYNEQFF	TGTGCCAGCAGCCCTCGCGACATAATTGACAGGAGCTCCTACAATGAGCAGTTCTTC
.	TRBJ2-4	TRBV29-1	TRBD1	CSIPGQGVNIQYF	TGCAGCATCCCGGGACAGGGAGTTAACATTCAGTACTTC
once	TRBJ1-1	TRBV7-2	TRBD1	CASSQPGQLTEAFF	TGTGCCAGCAGCCAACCGGGACAGCTGACTGAAGCTTTCTTT
few	TRBJ1-2	TRBV28	TRBD1	CASSRDSSNGYTF	TGTGCCAGCAGTCGGGACAGCTCTAATGGCTACACCTTC
.	TRBJ1-5	TRBV6-2/TRBV6-3	TRBD1	CASSPIRGQSYSNQPQHF	TGTGCCAGCAGTCCGATCAGGGGACAGTCCTATAGCAATCAGCCCCAGCATTTT
.	TRBJ2-3	TRBV7-9	TRBD2	CASSLAGGYTTDTQYF	TGTGCCAGCAGCTTGGCGGGGGGATATACTACAGATACGCAGTATTTT
few	TRBJ2-1	TRBV20-1	TRBD1	CSATSLNEQGASEQFF	TGCAGTGCTACCTCCCTCAACGAACAGGGGGCCTCTGAGCAGTTCTTC
.	TRBJ1-2	TRBV27	TRBD1	CAKRQGSNYGYTF	TGTGCCAAAAGACAGGGGTCTAACTATGGCTACACCTTC
.	TRBJ2-1	TRBV20-1	.	CSARKRVNEQFF	TGCAGTGCCCGAAAGCGGGTCAATGAGCAGTTCTTC
.	TRBJ1-1	TRBV11-1	TRBD1	CASSPRTGRDEAFF	TGTGCCAGCAGCCCACGGACAGGTAGGGACGAAGCTTTCTTT
.	TRBJ2-3	TRBV4-3	.	CASSQDSRRSDTQYF	TGCGCCAGCAGCCAAGATAGTCGACGATCGGATACGCAGTATTTT
many	TRBJ2-1	TRBV5-1	.	CAVGGDSYNEQFF	TGCGCCGTAGGGGGGGACTCCTACAATGAGCAGTTCTTC
.	TRBJ1-6	TRBV7-6	.	CASSMNRASNSPLHF	TGTGCCAGCAGCATGAACAGGGCCTCTAATTCACCCCTCCACTTT
.	TRBJ1-1	TRBV6-6	TRBD1	CASSYGTELRAFF	TGTGCCAGCAGTTACGGGACAGAGCTTAGAGCTTTCTTT
few	TRBJ1-2	TRBV5-1	.	CASSLNTDSNYGYTF	TGCGCCAGCAGCCTAAACACCGACAGCAACTATGGCTACACCTTC
many	TRBJ2-5	TRBV7-3	TRBD2	CASSSRGAETQYF	TGTGCCAGCAGCTCGCGGGGGGCCGAGACCCAGTACTTC
.	TRBJ2-7	TRBV11-2	.	CASSFHSADTYEQYF	TGTGCCAGCAGCTTTCACAGCGCCGATACCTACGAGCAGTACTTC
.	TRBJ1-1	TRBV4-3	.	CASSQDLGHSAEAFF	TGCGCCAGCAGCCAAGATCTCGGACATTCGGCGGAAGCTTTCTTT
.	TRBJ2-2	TRBV9	.	CASSQSQDRITGELFF	TGTGCCAGCAGCCAATCCCAGGACAGAATCACCGGGGAGCTGTTTTTT
.	TRBJ1-2	TRBV14	.	CASSQEGPPGGYTF	TGTGCCAGCAGCCAAGAGGGACCACCGGGAGGCTACACCTTC
.	TRBJ2-7	TRBV7-9	.	CVSSSFIYEQYF	TGTGTCAGCAGCTCTTTCATCTACGAGCAGTACTTC
.	TRBJ2-1	TRBV7-9	.	CASSGSGLNEQFF	TGTGCCAGCTCCGGGAGCGGGTTGAATGAGCAGTTCTTC
.	TRBJ2-7	TRBV20-1	TRBD1	CSARGTGGGYEQYF	TGCAGTGCTAGAGGGACAGGGGGAGGCTACGAGCAGTACTTC
.	TRBJ2-7	TRBV27	.	CASISTASYEQYF	TGTGCCAGCATTTCGACAGCCTCCTACGAGCAGTACTTC
.	TRBJ2-3	TRBV20-1	TRBD2	CSGLSGTTDTQYF	TGCAGTGGCCTTAGCGGGACCACAGATACGCAGTATTTT
.	TRBJ1-2	TRBV11-2	TRBD1	CASSLGTGGAGENGYTF	TGTGCCAGCAGCTTAGGGACAGGGGGCGCGGGCGAGAATGGCTACACCTTC
.	TRBJ1-5	TRBV20-1	.	CSARDTHRNHPQHF	TGCAGTGCTAGGGACACCCATCGCAATCACCCCCAGCATTTT
.	TRBJ2-3	TRBV7-2	.	CASSLREGRYAYF	TGTGCCAGCAGCTTACGGGAAGGCAGATACGCGTATTTT
.	TRBJ2-5	TRBV21-1	.	CASSKYERGTETQYF	TGTGCCAGCAGCAAATACGAGCGGGGGACGGAGACCCAGTACTTC
few	TRBJ2-3	TRBV29-1	.	CSVEVMASTDTQYF	TGCAGCGTTGAAGTAATGGCTAGCACAGATACGCAGTATTTT
few	TRBJ2-3	TRBV29-1	TRBD1	CSVEGQGTQYF	TGCAGCGTTGAAGGACAGGGGACGCAGTATTTT
few	TRBJ2-6	TRBV3-1	.	CASGAGSGANVLTF	TGTGCCAGCGGTGCAGGATCTGGGGCCAACGTCCTGACTTTC
few	TRBJ2-7	TRBV20-1	.	CSARDAAGNYEQYF	TGCAGTGCTAGAGATGCGGCAGGGAACTACGAGCAGTACTTC
.	TRBJ2-1	TRBV20-1	TRBD2	CSARIDSGVYNEQFF	TGCAGTGCTAGAATAGATAGCGGGGTTTACAATGAGCAGTTCTTC
.	TRBJ1-2	TRBV5-1	.	CASSLEDMDGYTF	TGCGCCAGCAGCTTGGAGGACATGGATGGCTACACCTTC
.	TRBJ2-1	TRBV13	TRBD2	CASSWSERGGTYNEQFF	TGTGCCAGCAGCTGGAGCGAACGCGGGGGAACCTACAATGAGCAGTTCTTC
.	TRBJ2-6	TRBV7-3	TRBD2	CASSLSGGGSGANVLTF	TGTGCCAGCAGCTTATCGGGAGGGGGGTCTGGGGCCAACGTCCTGACTTTC
few	TRBJ2-7	TRBV5-1	.	CASSLDTLVYEQYF	TGCGCCAGCAGCTTGGACACCCTAGTCTACGAGCAGTACTTC
.	TRBJ2-7	TRBV5-6	TRBD1	CASSGGQGGSYEQYF	TGTGCCAGCAGCGGGGGACAGGGTGGTTCCTACGAGCAGTACTTC
few	TRBJ2-7	TRBV2	.	CASRAGSRFVEQYF	TGTGCCAGCAGGGCGGGTTCCCGGTTTGTGGAGCAGTACTTC
.	TRBJ1-6	TRBV27	.	CASSLLGAINSPLHF	TGTGCCAGCAGTTTATTAGGAGCTATTAATTCACCCCTCCACTTT
.	TRBJ2-1	TRBV9	.	CASTRGAATYNEQFF	TGTGCCAGCACCAGGGGGGCAGCAACCTACAATGAGCAGTTCTTC
.	TRBJ2-7	TRBV6-2/TRBV6-3	TRBD1	CASNWDRGRNEQYF	TGTGCCAGCAATTGGGACAGGGGAAGGAACGAGCAGTACTTC
.	TRBJ2-2	TRBV7-3	TRBD1	CASGDRATGELFF	TGTGCCAGCGGAGACAGGGCGACCGGGGAGCTGTTTTTT
.	TRBJ2-1	TRBV2	.	CASSESWPTRGLYNEQFF	TGTGCCAGCAGTGAGAGTTGGCCCACCCGGGGACTTTACAATGAGCAGTTCTTC
.	TRBJ2-5	TRBV2	TRBD2	CASSEALESGAYQETQYF	TGTGCCAGCAGTGAAGCGCTAGAAAGCGGGGCGTACCAAGAGACCCAGTACTTC
few	TRBJ2-1	TRBV4-2	.	CASSQRLDPYNEQFF	TGTGCCAGCAGCCAGAGACTAGATCCCTACAATGAGCAGTTCTTC
.	TRBJ2-5	TRBV4-1	.	CASSQAVVETQYF	TGCGCCAGCAGCCAAGCGGTGGTGGAGACCCAGTACTTC
.	TRBJ2-7	TRBV4-3	TRBD2	CASSQGSLAGGAYEQYF	TGCGCCAGCAGCCAAGGTTCTCTAGCGGGGGGTGCCTACGAGCAGTACTTC
few	TRBJ2-1	TRBV20-1	.	CSARSTHSNEQFF	TGCAGTGCTAGGTCGACACACTCCAATGAGCAGTTCTTC
.	TRBJ2-1	TRBV25-1	.	CASSADRAGYNEQFF	TGTGCCAGTAGTGCGGACCGAGCCGGCTACAATGAGCAGTTCTTC
.	TRBJ1-2	TRBV27	.	CASSLSFGERGYGYTF	TGTGCCAGCAGTTTATCATTCGGGGAAAGGGGCTATGGCTACACCTTC
few	TRBJ2-3	TRBV15	.	CATGADTQYF	TGTGCCACCGGCGCAGATACGCAGTATTTT
few	TRBJ2-5	TRBV7-2	.	CASSLVFSPSETQYF	TGTGCCAGCAGCTTGGTCTTTAGCCCATCCGAGACCCAGTACTTC